Listed here are 10 T cell receptor beta chains from one sample, sequenced in a study of spatial heterogeneity in lung cancer. Their antigen targets remain unknown. Using its own MiXCR run on the 5' RACE reads, TCRdb lists one record per CDR3 protein. This table has around 8,100 distinct CDR3 sequences, around 13% appearing once. Overall study findings and caveats: Tracking of tumor mutation counts was seen in expanded intratumoral alpha and beta TCR counts.

Time point indicated: sample taken at primary tumor resection. Sample: lung tumor tissue, taken at surgery. Receptors were obtained from a male donor with early-stage non-small cell lung cancer.

In this sample, this clonotype turned up many times. Found in a library prepared for alpha chains, this beta chain is an off-target read, and its abundance has little meaning. The J gene is TRBJ1-3, the V gene TRBV4-1, with D hard to call. Trimming stripped 1 base from V and 2 bases from J, with 9 bases between. This CDR3 spans 15 amino acids. Germline assignment: CDR1 MGHRA and CDR2 YSYEKL. CDR3 in amino acids: CASSQVVVPGNTIYF. CDR3 sequence (DNA): TGCGCCAGCAGCCAAGTAGTGGTCCCTGGAAACACCATATATTTT.

In regard to this clonotype: This beta chain is a stray read from a library made for alpha chains; its abundance is not meaningful. The chain joins TRBV5-1 to TRBJ2-1; 12 bases agree with TRBD2. Trimming took 1 base from V and 2 from J; bases not matched to a gene: 1. Germline V gene sequence: CDR1 SGHRS, CDR2 YFSETQ. The CDR3 is made up of 16 amino acids. CDR3 DNA: TGCGCCAGCAGCTTGTGGACTAGCGGGACCTACAATGAGCAGTTCTTC. Protein sequence: CASSLWTSGTYNEQFF.

Many counts were recorded for this clonotype. Since the library was made to target alpha chains, this beta chain is a stray read and its abundance is not meaningful. The V call is TRBV5-6, the J call TRBJ1-1, with D perhaps matching TRBD1 (6 bases). Germline CDR1 SGHDT, CDR2 YYEEEE. V was shortened by 0 bases and J by 0 bases, with 9 bases between the two germline ends. The CDR3 runs to 15 residues. The CDR3 protein is CASSLGHRVNTEAFF. Here the CDR3 DNA reads TGTGCCAGCAGCTTGGGTCACAGGGTGAACACTGAAGCTTTCTTT.

This clonotype has at least ten counts. This beta chain is an unintended read in a library built for alpha chains; its size means little. V is TRBV7-2 and J is TRBJ2-7, with 7 nucleotides matching TRBD1. Germline assignment: CDR1 SGHTA and CDR2 FQGNSA. The CDR3 is 14 residues long. J gave up 6 bases and V 3 bases, and 8 bases lay outside the gene matches. CDR3 sequence: CASSFTGTDIEQYF. The CDR3 DNA sequence: TGTGCCAGCAGCTTTACAGGGACAGATATCGAGCAGTACTTC.

This clonotype was recorded at least ten times. Because the library targeted alpha chains, this beta chain is an off-target read whose size means little. The chain employs TRBV28 and TRBJ1-1, with TRBD1 as a possible D gene (6 bases). Germline CDR1 is MDHEN and CDR2 is SYDVKM. CDR3 size: 14 residues. The V and J ends lost 3 bases and 2 bases respectively, with 10 bases between them. The CDR3 loop is CASSLEGGNTEAFF. As DNA, the CDR3 is TGTGCCAGCAGTTTGGAGGGGGGAAACACTGAAGCTTTCTTT.

The table lists this clonotype with many counts. The library was prepared for alpha chains; this beta chain is a stray read, so its frequency means little. The chain's CDR3 is CASSLGHWYGYTF. The CDR3 DNA sequence: TGTGCCAGCAGCCTGGGACATTGGTATGGCTACACCTTC. The chain has TRBV5-6 and TRBJ1-2, with a possible D match to TRBD1 (6 bases). There are 13 residues in the CDR3. Between the trimmed V and J ends, which lost 4 bases and 5 bases, there was a span of 12 bases. Germline values: CDR1 SGHDT, CDR2 YYEEEE.

This clonotype was recorded at least ten times. This beta chain was picked up by a library intended for alpha chains and is off target, so its count carries little meaning. The chain uses TRBV28 and TRBJ1-5, with D tentatively TRBD1 (6 bases). The CDR3 has 16 amino acids. In germline, CDR1 is MDHEN, CDR2 SYDVKM. V was pared by 4 bases and J by 5 bases, with 18 bases between. CDR3 in amino acids: CASSSPWGGLDQPQHF. In DNA, the CDR3 is TGTGCCAGCAGTTCGCCTTGGGGGGGGCTCGATCAGCCCCAGCATTTT.

This clonotype has ten or more counts. Being off target in a library aimed at alpha chains, this beta chain has a size of little meaning. The chain recombines TRBV9 with TRBJ2-2; unclear D gene. This CDR3 is 13 amino acids long. Trimming took 0 bases from V and 4 from J, leaving 4 bases between them. Germline CDR1 SGDLS, CDR2 YYNGEE. Written as DNA, the CDR3 is TGTGCCAGCAGCGTAGTGGCCACCGGGGAGCTGTTTTTT. Translation: CASSVVATGELFF.

By frequency in the sample, this clonotype is medium-sized. The library was prepared for alpha chains; this beta chain is a stray read, so its frequency means little. This rearrangement joins TRBV5-1 to TRBJ2-3; 12 bases agree with TRBD2. CDR3 length equals 14 residues. From germline, CDR1 is SGHRS and CDR2 YFSETQ. Trimming cost V 6 bases and J 5 bases; bases outside gene matches: 4. The CDR3 is CASKQLAGGDTQYF. The CDR3 nucleotides read TGCGCCAGCAAACAACTAGCGGGAGGAGATACGCAGTATTTT.

This clonotype was detected many times. Within a library made for alpha chains, this beta chain is off target, and its count is uninformative. V gene TRBV29-1 combines with J gene TRBJ2-7, with D possibly being TRBD1 (6 bases). Germline V gene lookup returns CDR1 SQVTM and CDR2 ANQGSEA. The ends were cut back, 4 bases at V and 4 bases at J, with 11 bases in the middle. This CDR3 contains 12 residues. The CDR3 nucleotides are TGCAGCGTTGCCGGGACAATGTACGAGCAGTACTTC. Translated, it gives CSVAGTMYEQYF.